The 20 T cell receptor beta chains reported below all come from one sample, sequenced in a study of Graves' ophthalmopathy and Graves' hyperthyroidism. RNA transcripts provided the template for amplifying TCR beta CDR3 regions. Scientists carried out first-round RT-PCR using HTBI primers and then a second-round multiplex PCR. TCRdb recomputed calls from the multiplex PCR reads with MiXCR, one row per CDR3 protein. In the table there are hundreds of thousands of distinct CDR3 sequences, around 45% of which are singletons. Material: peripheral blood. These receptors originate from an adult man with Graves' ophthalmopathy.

The CDR3 DNA reads TGTGCCAGCAGCCAAGATCTAGATTATGGCTACACCTTC. Protein: CASSQDLDYGYTF. The rearrangement joins TRBV14 to TRBJ1-2; D remains ambiguous. Looked up from germline, CDR1 is SGHDN and CDR2 is FVKESK. Between the trimmed V and J ends, which lost 0 bases and 5 bases, there was a span of 7 bases. The CDR3 is 13 amino acids.

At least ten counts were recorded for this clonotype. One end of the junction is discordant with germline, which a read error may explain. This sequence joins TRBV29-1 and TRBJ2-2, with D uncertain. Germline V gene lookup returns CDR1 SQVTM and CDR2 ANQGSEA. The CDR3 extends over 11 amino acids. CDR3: CSVKNAGELFF. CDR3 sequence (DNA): TGCAGCGTAAAGAACGCCGGGGAGCTGTTTTTT.

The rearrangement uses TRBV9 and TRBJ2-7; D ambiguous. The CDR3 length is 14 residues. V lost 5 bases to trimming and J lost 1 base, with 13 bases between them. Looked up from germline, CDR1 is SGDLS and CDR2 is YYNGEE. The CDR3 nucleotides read TGTGCCAGCAGTTTAGCCAATCCGTCCTACGAGCAGTACTTC. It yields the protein CASSLANPSYEQYF.

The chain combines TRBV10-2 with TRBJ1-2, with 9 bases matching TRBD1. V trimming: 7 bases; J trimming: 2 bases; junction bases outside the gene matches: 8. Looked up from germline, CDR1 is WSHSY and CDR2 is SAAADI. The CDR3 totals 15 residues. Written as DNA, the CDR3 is TGCGCCAGCACTGACCGGACAGGGGCGAACTATGGCTACACCTTC. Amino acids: CASTDRTGANYGYTF.

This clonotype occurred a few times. The CDR3 DNA sequence: TGTGCCAGCAGCTTAGGCCTGGGGGCGGTTGAAGCTTTCTTT. It encodes CASSLGLGAVEAFF. This sequence joins TRBV7-8 and TRBJ1-1, with a tentative D call TRBD1 (6 bases). The CDR3 is 14 amino acids. Looked up from germline, CDR1 is SGHVS and CDR2 is FQNEAQ. Trimming left V 1 base short and J 7 bases short, with 13 bases between.

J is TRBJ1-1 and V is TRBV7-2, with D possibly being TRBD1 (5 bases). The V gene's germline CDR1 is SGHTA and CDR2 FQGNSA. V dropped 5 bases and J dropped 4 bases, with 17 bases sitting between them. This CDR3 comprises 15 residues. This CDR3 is CASSQEGTMSTEAFF. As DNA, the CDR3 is TGTGCCAGCAGCCAAGAAGGGACTATGAGCACTGAAGCTTTCTTT. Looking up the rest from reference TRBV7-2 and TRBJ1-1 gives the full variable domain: GAGVSQSPSNKVTEKGKDVELRCDPISGHTALYWYRQSLGQGLEFLIYFQGNSAPDKSGLPSDRFSAERTGGSVSTLTIQRTQQEDSAVYLCASSQEGTMSTEAFFGQGTRLTVV.

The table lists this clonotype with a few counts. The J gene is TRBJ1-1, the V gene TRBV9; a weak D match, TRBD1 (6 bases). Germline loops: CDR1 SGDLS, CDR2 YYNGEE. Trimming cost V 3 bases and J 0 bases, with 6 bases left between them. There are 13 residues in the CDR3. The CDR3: CASSEGVNTEAFF. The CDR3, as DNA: TGTGCCAGCAGCGAGGGGGTGAACACTGAAGCTTTCTTT.

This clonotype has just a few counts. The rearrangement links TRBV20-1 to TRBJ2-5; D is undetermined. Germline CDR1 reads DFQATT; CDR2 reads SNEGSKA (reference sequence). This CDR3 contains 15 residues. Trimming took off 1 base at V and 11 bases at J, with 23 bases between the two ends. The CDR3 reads CSARVTGPLEDTQYF. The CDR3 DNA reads TGCAGTGCTAGAGTTACTGGACCGCTGGAAGATACGCAGTACTTC.

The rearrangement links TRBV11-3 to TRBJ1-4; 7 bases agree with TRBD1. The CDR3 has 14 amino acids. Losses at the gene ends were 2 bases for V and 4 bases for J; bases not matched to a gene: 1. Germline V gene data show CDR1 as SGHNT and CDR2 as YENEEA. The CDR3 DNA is TGTGCCAGCAGCTTATGGGACAGTAATGAAAAACTGTTTTTT. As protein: CASSLWDSNEKLFF.

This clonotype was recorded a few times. CDR3 DNA sequence: TGTGCCAGCAGCTCCGACAGTAATCCCAACTATGGCTACACCTTC. Encoded protein: CASSSDSNPNYGYTF. The chain combines TRBV7-8 with TRBJ1-2; the D gene is possibly TRBD1 (5 bases). The CDR3 runs 15 residues. The V gene's germline CDR1 is SGHVS and CDR2 FQNEAQ. V was clipped by 4 bases and J by 2 bases, with 14 bases between them.

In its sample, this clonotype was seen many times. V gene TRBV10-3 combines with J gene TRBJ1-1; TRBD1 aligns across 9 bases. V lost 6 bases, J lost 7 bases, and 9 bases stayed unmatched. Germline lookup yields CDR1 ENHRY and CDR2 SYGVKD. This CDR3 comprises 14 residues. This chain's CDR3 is CAISHDRGDDEAFF. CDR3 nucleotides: TGTGCCATCAGCCACGACAGGGGGGATGATGAAGCTTTCTTT.

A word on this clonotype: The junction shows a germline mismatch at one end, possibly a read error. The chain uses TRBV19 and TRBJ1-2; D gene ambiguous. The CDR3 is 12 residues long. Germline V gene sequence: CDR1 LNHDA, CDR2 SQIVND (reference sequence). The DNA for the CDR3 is TGTGCCAGTAGATTGAAGGGCTATGGCTACGCCTTC. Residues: CASRLKGYGYAF.

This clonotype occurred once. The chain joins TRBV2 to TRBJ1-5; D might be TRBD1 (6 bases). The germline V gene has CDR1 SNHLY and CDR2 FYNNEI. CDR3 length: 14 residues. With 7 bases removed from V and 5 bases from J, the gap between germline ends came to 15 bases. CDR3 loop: CASTRGNGDQPQHF. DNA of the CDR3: TGTGCCAGCACTAGGGGGAATGGGGATCAGCCCCAGCATTTT.

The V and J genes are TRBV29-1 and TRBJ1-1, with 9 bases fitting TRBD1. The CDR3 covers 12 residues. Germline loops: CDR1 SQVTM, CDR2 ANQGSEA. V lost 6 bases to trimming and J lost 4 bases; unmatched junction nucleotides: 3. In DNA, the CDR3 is TGCAGCGTGGGACAGGGTGGCACTGAAGCTTTCTTT. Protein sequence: CSVGQGGTEAFF. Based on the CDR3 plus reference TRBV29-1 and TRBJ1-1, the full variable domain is SAVISQKPSRDICQRGTSLTIQCQVDSQVTMMFWYRQQPGQSLTLIATANQGSEATYESGFVIDKFPISRPNLTFSTLTVSNMSPEDSSIYLCSVGQGGTEAFFGQGTRLTVV.

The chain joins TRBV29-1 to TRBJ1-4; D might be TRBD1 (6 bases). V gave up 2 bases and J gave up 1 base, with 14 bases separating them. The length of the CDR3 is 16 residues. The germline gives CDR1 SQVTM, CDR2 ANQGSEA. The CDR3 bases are TGCAGCGTTGAAAAAGGGGAGGGGGAAACTAATGAAAAACTGTTTTTT. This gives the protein CSVEKGEGETNEKLFF.

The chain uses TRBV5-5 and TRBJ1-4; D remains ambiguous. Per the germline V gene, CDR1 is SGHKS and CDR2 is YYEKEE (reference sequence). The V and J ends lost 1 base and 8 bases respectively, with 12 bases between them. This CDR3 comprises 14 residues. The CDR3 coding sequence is TGTGCCAGCAGCTTGAGCCCTACGGGGGAAAAACTGTTTTTT. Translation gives CASSLSPTGEKLFF.

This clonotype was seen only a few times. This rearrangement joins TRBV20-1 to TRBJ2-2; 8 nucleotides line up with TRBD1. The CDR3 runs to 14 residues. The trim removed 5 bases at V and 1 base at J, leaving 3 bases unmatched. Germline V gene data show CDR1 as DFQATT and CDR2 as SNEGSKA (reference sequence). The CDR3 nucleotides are TGCAGTGCTCCCGGGACAGGGAACACCGGGGAGCTGTTTTTT. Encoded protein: CSAPGTGNTGELFF.

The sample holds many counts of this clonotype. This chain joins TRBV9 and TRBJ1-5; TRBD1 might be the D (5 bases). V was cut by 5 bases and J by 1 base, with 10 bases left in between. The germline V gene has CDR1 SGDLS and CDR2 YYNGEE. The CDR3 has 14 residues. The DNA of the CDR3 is TGTGCCAGCAGTGTCGGGGGGAGCAATCAGCCCCAGCATTTT. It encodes CASSVGGSNQPQHF.

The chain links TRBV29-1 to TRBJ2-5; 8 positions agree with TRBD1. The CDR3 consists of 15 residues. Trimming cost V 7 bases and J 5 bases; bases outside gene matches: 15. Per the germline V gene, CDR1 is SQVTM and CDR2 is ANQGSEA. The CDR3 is CSGQPGQVGWETQYF. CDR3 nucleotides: TGCAGCGGCCAACCGGGACAGGTGGGGTGGGAGACCCAGTACTTC.

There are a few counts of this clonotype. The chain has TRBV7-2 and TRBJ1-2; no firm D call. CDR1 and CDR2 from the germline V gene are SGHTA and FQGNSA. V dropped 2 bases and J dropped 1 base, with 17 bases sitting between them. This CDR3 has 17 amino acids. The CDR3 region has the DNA TGTGCCAGCAGCTTAAGATCTCGTGCGGGCTTTAACTATGGCTACACCTTC. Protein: CASSLRSRAGFNYGYTF.